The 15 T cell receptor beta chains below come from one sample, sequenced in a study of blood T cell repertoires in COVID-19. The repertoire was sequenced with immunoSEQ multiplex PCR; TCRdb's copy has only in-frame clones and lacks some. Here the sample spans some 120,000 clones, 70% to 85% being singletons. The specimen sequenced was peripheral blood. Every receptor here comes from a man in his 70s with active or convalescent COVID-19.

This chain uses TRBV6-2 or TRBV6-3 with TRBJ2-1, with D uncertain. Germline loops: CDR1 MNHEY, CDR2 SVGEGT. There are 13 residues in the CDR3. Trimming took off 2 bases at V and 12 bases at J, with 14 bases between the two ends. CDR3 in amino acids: CASSYAVSAGQFF. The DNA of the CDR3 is TGTGCCAGCAGTTACGCTGTCTCTGCAGGGCAGTTCTTC.

CDR3: CASRPVGSGNTIYF. CDR3 sequence (DNA): TGTGCCAGTAGACCGGTTGGTTCTGGAAACACCATATATTTT. The V and J genes are TRBV19 and TRBJ1-3; D remains ambiguous. Germline values: CDR1 LNHDA, CDR2 SQIVND (reference sequence). Trimming left V 6 bases short and J 1 base short, with 10 bases between. The CDR3 contains 14 residues.

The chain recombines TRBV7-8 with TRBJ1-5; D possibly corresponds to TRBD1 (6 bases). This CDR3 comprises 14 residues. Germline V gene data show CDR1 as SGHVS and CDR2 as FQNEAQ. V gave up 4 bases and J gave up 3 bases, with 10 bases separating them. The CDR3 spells CASSSDRFNQPQHF. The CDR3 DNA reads TGTGCCAGCAGCTCTGACAGGTTCAATCAGCCCCAGCATTTT.

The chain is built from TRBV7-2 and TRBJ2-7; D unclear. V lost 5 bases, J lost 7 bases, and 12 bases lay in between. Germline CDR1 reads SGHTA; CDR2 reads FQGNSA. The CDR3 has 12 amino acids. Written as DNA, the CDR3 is TGTGCCAGCAGCCCAAACCCGCGGGAGCAGTACTTC. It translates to CASSPNPREQYF. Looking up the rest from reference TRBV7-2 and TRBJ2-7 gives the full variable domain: GAGVSQSPSNKVTEKGKDVELRCDPISGHTALYWYRQSLGQGLEFLIYFQGNSAPDKSGLPSDRFSAERTGGSVSTLTIQRTQQEDSAVYLCASSPNPREQYFGPGTRLTVT.

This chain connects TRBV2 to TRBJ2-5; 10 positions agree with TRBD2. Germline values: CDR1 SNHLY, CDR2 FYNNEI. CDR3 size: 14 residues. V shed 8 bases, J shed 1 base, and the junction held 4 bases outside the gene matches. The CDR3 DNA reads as TGTGCCAGCGGACTAGCGGATATCCAAGAGACCCAGTACTTC. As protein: CASGLADIQETQYF.

The CDR3 region has the DNA TGCGCCAGCAGCCAAGAAGTCGGGGGAGGGCCAAACATTCAGTACTTC. Its translation: CASSQEVGGGPNIQYF. The V call is TRBV4-3, the J call TRBJ2-4; 7 bases are a match to TRBD2. Trimming at V came to 0 bases and at J to 6 bases, leaving 8 bases not matched to a gene. The CDR3 contains 16 residues. Germline CDR1 and CDR2: LGHNA and YSLEER.

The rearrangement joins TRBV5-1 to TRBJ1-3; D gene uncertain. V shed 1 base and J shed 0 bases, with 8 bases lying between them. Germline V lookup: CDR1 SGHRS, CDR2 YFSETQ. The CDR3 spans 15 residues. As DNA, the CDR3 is TGCGCCAGCAGCTTGCCACAGAGCTCTGGAAACACCATATATTTT. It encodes CASSLPQSSGNTIYF.

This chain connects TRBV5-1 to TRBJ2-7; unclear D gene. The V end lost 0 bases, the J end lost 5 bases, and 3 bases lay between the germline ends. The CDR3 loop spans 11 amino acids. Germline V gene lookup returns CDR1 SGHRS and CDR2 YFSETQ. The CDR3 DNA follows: TGCGCCAGCAGCTTGGGGCACGAGCAGTACTTC. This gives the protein CASSLGHEQYF.

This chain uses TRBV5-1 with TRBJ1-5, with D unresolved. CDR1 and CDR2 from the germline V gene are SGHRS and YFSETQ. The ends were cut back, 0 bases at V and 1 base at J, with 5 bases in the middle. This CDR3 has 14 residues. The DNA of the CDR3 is TGCGCCAGCAGCTTGGGGGAGAGCAATCAGCCCCAGCATTTT. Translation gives CASSLGESNQPQHF.

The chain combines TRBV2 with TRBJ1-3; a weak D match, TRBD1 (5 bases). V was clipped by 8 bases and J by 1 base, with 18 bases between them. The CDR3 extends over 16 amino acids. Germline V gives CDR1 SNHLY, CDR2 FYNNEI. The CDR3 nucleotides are TGTGCCAGCGGGATTGAAGGGGCCTGGTCTGGAAACACCATATATTTT. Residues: CASGIEGAWSGNTIYF. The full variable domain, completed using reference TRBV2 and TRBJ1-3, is EPEVTQTPSHQVTQMGQEVILRCVPISNHLYFYWYRQILGQKVEFLVSFYNNEISEKSEIFDDQFSVERPDGSNFTLKIRSTKLEDSAMYFCASGIEGAWSGNTIYFGEGSWLTVV.

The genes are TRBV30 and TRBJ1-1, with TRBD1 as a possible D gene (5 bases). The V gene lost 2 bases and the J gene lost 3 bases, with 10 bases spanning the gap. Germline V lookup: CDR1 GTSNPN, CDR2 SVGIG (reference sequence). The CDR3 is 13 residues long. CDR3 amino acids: CAWSPGWDTEAFF. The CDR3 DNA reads TGTGCCTGGAGTCCAGGGTGGGACACTGAAGCTTTCTTT.

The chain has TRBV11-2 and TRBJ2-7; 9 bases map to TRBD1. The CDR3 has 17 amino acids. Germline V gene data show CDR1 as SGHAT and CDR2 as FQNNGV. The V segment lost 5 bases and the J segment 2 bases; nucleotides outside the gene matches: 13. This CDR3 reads CASSPLNRDRVPYEQYF. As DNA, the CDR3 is TGTGCCAGCAGCCCTCTTAACCGGGACAGGGTCCCCTACGAGCAGTACTTC.

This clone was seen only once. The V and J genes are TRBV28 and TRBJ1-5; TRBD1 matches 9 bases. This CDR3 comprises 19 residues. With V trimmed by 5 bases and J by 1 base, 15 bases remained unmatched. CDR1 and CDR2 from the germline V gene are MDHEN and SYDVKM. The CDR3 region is CASSGRLGQGKVSNQPQHF. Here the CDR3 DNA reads TGTGCCAGCAGTGGGAGGCTGGGACAGGGAAAGGTCAGCAATCAGCCCCAGCATTTT.

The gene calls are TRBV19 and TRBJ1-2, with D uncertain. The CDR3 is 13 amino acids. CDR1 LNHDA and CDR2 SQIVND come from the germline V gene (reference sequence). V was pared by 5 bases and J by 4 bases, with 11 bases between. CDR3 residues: CASSVQISYGYTF. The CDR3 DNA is TGTGCCAGTAGTGTACAGATCTCCTATGGCTACACCTTC. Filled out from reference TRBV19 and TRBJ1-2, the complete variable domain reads DGGITQSPKYLFRKEGQNVTLSCEQNLNHDAMYWYRQDPGQGLRLIYYSQIVNDFQKGDIAEGYSVSREKKESFPLTVTSAQKNPTAFYLCASSVQISYGYTFGSGTRLTVV.

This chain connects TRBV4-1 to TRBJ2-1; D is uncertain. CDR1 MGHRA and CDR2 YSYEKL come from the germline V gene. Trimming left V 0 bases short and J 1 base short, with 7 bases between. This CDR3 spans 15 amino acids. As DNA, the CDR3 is TGCGCCAGCAGCCAAGATCTAGTATCCTACAATGAGCAGTTCTTC. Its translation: CASSQDLVSYNEQFF.